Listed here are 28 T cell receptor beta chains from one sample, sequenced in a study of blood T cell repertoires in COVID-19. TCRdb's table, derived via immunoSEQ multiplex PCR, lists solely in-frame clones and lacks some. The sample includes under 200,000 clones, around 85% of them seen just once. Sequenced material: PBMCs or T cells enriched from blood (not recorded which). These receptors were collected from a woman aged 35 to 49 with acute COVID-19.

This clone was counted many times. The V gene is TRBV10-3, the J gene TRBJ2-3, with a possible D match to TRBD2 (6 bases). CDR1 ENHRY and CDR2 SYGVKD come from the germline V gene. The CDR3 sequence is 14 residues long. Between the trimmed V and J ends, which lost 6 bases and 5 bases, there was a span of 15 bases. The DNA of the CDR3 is TGTGCCATCAGCCCTAGCGACCAGGGAGATACGCAGTATTTT. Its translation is CAISPSDQGDTQYF.

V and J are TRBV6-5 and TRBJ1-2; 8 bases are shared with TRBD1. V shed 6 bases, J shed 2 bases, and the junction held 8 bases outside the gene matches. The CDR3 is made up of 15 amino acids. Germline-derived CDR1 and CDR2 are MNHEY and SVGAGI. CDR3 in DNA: TGTGCCAGCAGCCAACTGTGGACAGGGAACTATGGCTACACCTTC. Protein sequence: CASSQLWTGNYGYTF.

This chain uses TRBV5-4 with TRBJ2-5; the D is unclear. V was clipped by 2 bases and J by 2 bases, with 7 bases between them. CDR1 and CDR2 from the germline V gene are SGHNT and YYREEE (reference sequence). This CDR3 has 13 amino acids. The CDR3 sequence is CASSFHGQETQYF. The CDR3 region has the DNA TGTGCCAGCAGCTTCCACGGTCAAGAGACCCAGTACTTC.

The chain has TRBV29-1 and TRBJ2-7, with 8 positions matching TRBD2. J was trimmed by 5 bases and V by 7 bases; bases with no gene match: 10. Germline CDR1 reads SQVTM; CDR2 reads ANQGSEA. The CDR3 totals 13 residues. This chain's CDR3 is CSAVPPAGDEQYF. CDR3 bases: TGCAGCGCTGTCCCCCCAGCGGGAGACGAGCAGTACTTC.

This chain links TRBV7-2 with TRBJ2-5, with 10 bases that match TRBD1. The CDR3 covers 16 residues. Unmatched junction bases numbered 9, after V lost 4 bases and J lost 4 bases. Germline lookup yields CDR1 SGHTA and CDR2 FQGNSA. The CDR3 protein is CASSWGQGRGGETQYF. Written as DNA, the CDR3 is TGTGCCAGCAGCTGGGGACAGGGGAGAGGAGGAGAGACCCAGTACTTC.

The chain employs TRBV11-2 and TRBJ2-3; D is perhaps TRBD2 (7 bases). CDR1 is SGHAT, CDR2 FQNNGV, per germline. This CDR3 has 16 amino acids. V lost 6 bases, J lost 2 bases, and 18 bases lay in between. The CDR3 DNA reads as TGTGCCAGCAGTGGGAGGGGGAGGGCCCCCACAGATACGCAGTATTTT. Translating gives CASSGRGRAPTDTQYF.

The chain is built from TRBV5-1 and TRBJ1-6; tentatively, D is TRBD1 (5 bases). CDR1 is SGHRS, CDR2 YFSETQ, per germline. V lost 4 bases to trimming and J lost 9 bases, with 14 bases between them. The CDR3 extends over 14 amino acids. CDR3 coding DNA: TGCGCCAGCAGCAGTGAAATGGGGGGTTCACCCCTCCACTTT. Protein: CASSSEMGGSPLHF.

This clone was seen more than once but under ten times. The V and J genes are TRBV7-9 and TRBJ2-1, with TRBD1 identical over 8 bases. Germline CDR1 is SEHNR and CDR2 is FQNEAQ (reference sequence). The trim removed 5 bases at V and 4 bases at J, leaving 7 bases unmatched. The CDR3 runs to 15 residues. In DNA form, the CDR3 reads TGTGCCAGCAGCCCGGGGACAGGACGATACAATGAGCAGTTCTTC. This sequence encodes CASSPGTGRYNEQFF.

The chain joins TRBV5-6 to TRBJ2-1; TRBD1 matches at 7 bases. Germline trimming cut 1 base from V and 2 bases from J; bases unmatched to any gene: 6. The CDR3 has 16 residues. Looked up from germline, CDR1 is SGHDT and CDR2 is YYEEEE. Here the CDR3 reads CASSLRGTDPYNEQFF. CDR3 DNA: TGTGCCAGCAGCTTGAGGGGGACAGACCCCTACAATGAGCAGTTCTTC. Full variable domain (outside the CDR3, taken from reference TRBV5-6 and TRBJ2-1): DAGVTQSPTHLIKTRGQQVTLRCSPKSGHDTVSWYQQALGQGPQFIFQYYEEEERQRGNFPDRFSGHQFPNYSSELNVNALLLGDSALYLCASSLRGTDPYNEQFFGPGTRLTVL.

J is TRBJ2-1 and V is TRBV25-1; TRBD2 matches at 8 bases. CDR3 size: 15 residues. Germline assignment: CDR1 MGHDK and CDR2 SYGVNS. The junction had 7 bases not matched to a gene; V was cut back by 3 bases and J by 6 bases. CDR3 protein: CASSDSGAGVNEQFF. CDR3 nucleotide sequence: TGTGCCAGCAGTGATTCCGGAGCGGGAGTCAATGAGCAGTTCTTC.

The CDR3 loop is CAWSVSRGPYSNYGYTF. CDR3 bases: TGTGCCTGGAGTGTATCAAGGGGCCCTTACTCTAACTATGGCTACACCTTC. The chain joins TRBV30 to TRBJ1-2; possible D gene TRBD1, 5 bases. The CDR3 is 17 residues long. The V gene's germline CDR1 is GTSNPN and CDR2 SVGIG (reference sequence). Trimming shortened V by 0 bases and J by 0 bases, and 17 bases separated the two germline ends.

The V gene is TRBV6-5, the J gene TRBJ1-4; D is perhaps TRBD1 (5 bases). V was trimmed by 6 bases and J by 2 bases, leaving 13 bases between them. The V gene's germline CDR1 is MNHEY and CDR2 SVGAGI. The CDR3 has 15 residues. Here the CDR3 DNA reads TGTGCCAGCAGATCGAAAGGGGCGACTAATGAAAAACTGTTTTTT. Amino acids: CASRSKGATNEKLFF.

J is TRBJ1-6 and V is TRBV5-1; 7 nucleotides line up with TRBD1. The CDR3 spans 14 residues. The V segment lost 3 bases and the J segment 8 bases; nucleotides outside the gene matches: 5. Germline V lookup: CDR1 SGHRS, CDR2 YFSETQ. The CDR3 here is CASSSGGIDSPLHF. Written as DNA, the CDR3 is TGCGCCAGCAGCTCAGGGGGTATTGATTCACCCCTCCACTTT.

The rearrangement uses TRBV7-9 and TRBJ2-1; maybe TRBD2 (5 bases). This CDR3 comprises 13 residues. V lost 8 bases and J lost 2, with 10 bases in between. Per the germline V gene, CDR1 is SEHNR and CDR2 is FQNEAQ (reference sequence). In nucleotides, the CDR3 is TGTGCCAGCGCGAGAGGGACCTACAATGAGCAGTTCTTC. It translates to CASARGTYNEQFF.

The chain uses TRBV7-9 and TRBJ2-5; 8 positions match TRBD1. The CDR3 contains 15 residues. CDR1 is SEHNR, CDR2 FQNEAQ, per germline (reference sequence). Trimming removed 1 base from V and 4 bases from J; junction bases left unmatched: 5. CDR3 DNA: TGTGCCAGCAGCTTAGTGGACAGGGCGGGAGAGACCCAGTACTTC. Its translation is CASSLVDRAGETQYF.

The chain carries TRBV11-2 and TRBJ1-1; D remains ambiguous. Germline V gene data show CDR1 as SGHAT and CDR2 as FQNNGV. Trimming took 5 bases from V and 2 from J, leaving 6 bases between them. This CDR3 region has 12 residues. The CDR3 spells CASSPQNTEAFF. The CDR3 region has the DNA TGTGCCAGCAGCCCCCAAAACACTGAAGCTTTCTTT.

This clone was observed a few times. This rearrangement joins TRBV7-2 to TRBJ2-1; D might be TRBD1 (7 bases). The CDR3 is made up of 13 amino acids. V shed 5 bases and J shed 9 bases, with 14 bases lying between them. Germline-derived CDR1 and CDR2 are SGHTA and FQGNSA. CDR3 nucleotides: TGTGCCAGCAGCGCCCGACAGGGAGGTGAGCAGTTCTTC. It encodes CASSARQGGEQFF.

The CDR3 loop reads CASSVFPSSPDTQYF. CDR3 nucleotide sequence: TGTGCCAGCAGTGTTTTCCCTAGTTCACCAGATACGCAGTATTTT. The genes are TRBV6-4 and TRBJ2-3; no firm D call. Germline V gene sequence: CDR1 MRHNA, CDR2 SNTAGT. This CDR3 spans 15 amino acids. Deletions cut 4 bases from V and 4 bases from J, with 15 bases between.

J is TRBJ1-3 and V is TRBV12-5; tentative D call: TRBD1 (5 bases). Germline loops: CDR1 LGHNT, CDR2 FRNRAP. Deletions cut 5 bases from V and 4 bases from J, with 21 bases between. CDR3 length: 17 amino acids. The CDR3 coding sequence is TGTGCTAGTGGTCTCCATAGCGGGGGATCGAGCGGAAACACCATATATTTT. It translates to CASGLHSGGSSGNTIYF.

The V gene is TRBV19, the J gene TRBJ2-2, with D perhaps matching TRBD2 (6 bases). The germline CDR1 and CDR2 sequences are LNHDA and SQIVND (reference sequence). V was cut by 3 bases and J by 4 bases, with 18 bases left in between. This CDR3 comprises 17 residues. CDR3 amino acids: CASSMPQGGEATGELFF. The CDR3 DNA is TGTGCCAGTAGTATGCCCCAGGGTGGGGAGGCCACCGGGGAGCTGTTTTTT. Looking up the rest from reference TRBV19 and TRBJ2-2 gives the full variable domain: DGGITQSPKYLFRKEGQNVTLSCEQNLNHDAMYWYRQDPGQGLRLIYYSQIVNDFQKGDIAEGYSVSREKKESFPLTVTSAQKNPTAFYLCASSMPQGGEATGELFFGEGSRLTVL.

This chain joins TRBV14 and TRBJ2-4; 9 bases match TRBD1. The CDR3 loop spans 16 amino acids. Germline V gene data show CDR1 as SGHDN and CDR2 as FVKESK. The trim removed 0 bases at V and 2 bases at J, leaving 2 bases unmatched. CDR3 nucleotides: TGTGCCAGCAGCCAAGATGACAGGGGGACCAAAAACATTCAGTACTTC. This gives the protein CASSQDDRGTKNIQYF.

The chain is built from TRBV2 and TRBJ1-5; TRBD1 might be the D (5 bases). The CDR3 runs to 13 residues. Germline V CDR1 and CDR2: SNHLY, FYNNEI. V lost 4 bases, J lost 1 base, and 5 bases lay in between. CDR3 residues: CASSGTSNQPQHF. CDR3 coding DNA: TGTGCCAGCAGTGGGACAAGCAATCAGCCCCAGCATTTT. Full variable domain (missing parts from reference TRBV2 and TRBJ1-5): EPEVTQTPSHQVTQMGQEVILRCVPISNHLYFYWYRQILGQKVEFLVSFYNNEISEKSEIFDDQFSVERPDGSNFTLKIRSTKLEDSAMYFCASSGTSNQPQHFGDGTRLSIL.

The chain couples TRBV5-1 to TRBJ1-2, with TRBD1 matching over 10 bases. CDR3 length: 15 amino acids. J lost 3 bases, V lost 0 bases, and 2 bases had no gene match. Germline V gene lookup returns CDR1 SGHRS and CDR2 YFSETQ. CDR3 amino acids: CASSLGGTGDYGYTF. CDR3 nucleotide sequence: TGCGCCAGCAGCTTGGGCGGGACAGGGGACTATGGCTACACCTTC.

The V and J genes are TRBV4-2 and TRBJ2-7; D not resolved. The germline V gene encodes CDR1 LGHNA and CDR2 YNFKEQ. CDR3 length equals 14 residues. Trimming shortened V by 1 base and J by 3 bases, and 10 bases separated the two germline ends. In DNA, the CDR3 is TGTGCCAGCAGCCAAGTAACAAATAACTACGAGCAGTACTTC. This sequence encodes CASSQVTNNYEQYF.

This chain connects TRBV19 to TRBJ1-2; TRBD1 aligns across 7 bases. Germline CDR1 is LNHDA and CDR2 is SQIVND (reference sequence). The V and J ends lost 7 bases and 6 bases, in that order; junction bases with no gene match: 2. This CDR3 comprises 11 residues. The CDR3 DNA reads TGTGCCAGTAACCAGGGGGATGGCTACACCTTC. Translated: CASNQGDGYTF.

Written as DNA, the CDR3 is TGTGCCACCAGTGACTCCAGGGGGCCAGATACGCAGTATTTT. The encoded protein is CATSDSRGPDTQYF. The chain combines TRBV24-1 with TRBJ2-3; 8 bases agree with TRBD1. Germline-derived CDR1 and CDR2 are KGHDR and SFDVKD. This CDR3 is 14 amino acids long. Losses at the gene ends were 4 bases for V and 4 bases for J; bases not matched to a gene: 3.

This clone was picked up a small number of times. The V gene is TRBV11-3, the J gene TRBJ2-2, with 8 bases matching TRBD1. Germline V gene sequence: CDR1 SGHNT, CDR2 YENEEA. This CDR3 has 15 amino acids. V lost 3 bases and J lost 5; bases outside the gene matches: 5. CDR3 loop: CASSLTGVGTGELFF. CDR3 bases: TGTGCCAGCAGCTTGACAGGGGTTGGGACCGGGGAGCTGTTTTTT.

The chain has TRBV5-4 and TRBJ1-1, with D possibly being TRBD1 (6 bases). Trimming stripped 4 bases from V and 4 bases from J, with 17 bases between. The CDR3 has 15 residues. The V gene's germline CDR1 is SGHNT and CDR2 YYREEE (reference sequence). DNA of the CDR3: TGTGCCAGCAGCCTTAGTGCGGGGGCGGCCACTGAAGCTTTCTTT. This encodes CASSLSAGAATEAFF. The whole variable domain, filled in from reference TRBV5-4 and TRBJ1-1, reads ETGVTQSPTHLIKTRGQQVTLRCSSQSGHNTVSWYQQALGQGPQFIFQYYREEENGRGNFPPRFSGLQFPNYSSELNVNALELDDSALYLCASSLSAGAATEAFFGQGTRLTVV.